A single sample gave rise to the 21 T cell receptor beta chains below, sequenced in a study of T cell responses to AZD1222 COVID-19 vaccine. TCRdb's table, derived via immunoSEQ multiplex PCR, lists solely in-frame clones and lacks some. The sample includes some 99,000 clones, around nine tenths of them seen just once. The sample here was peripheral blood, taken 28 days after the second AZD1222 dose. The source is an adult who received the AZD1222 COVID-19 vaccine.

This clone was found once. V is TRBV7-9 and J is TRBJ1-6, with D maybe TRBD1 (5 bases). This CDR3 has 13 amino acids. Trimming took off 1 base at V and 7 bases at J, with 5 bases between the two ends. CDR1 and CDR2 (germline): SEHNR, FQNEAQ (reference sequence). CDR3 amino acids: CASSLGGNSPLHF. CDR3 nucleotides: TGTGCCAGCAGCTTAGGGGGGAATTCACCCCTCCACTTT.

The sample holds one count of this clone. CDR3 amino acids: CASSTDRESYGYTF. For the CDR3, the DNA is TGTGCCAGTAGCACGGACAGGGAATCCTATGGCTACACCTTC. This chain links TRBV19 with TRBJ1-2, with 8 bases identical to TRBD1. Germline lookup yields CDR1 LNHDA and CDR2 SQIVND (reference sequence). The V segment lost 6 bases and the J segment 4 bases; nucleotides outside the gene matches: 7. The CDR3 spans 14 residues.

V gene TRBV19 combines with J gene TRBJ2-7; perhaps D is TRBD1 or TRBD2 (5 bases each). V was shortened by 9 bases and J by 3 bases, with 21 bases between the two germline ends. The V gene's germline CDR1 is LNHDA and CDR2 SQIVND (reference sequence). The CDR3 loop spans 15 amino acids. Written as DNA, the CDR3 is TGTGCCAGCAAACTCCAGGGAGTCGGTTTCTACGAGCAGTACTTC. Its translation: CASKLQGVGFYEQYF.

The chain is built from TRBV6-1 and TRBJ2-5; perhaps TRBD2 as D (5 bases). The CDR3 runs to 14 residues. Germline CDR1 is MNHNS and CDR2 is SASEGT. V dropped 2 bases and J dropped 5 bases, with 12 bases sitting between them. Here the CDR3 DNA reads TGTGCCAGCAGTGAACTTCTAGCATCGGAGACCCAGTACTTC. Its translation is CASSELLASETQYF.

The J gene is TRBJ2-3, the V gene TRBV27, with 7 bases aligning to TRBD2. Germline CDR1 is MNHEY and CDR2 is SMNVEV (reference sequence). V was clipped by 4 bases and J by 1 base; unmatched bases: 8. The CDR3 has 16 amino acids. CDR3 in amino acids: CASSSPAGAGTDTQYF. The CDR3 DNA reads TGTGCCAGCAGTTCCCCTGCGGGAGCAGGCACAGATACGCAGTATTTT.

V usage is TRBV5-1 and J usage is TRBJ1-3, with 7 bases matching TRBD1. V lost 4 bases, J lost 0 bases, and 4 bases stayed unmatched. This CDR3 has 15 residues. CDR1 is SGHRS, CDR2 YFSETQ, per germline. CDR3 sequence reads: CASSLTGDSGNTIYF. The DNA for the CDR3 is TGCGCCAGCAGCCTTACAGGGGACTCTGGAAACACCATATATTTT.

V gene TRBV2 combines with J gene TRBJ1-6, with 9 bases aligning to TRBD1. CDR3 length equals 15 residues. J gave up 10 bases and V 5 bases, and 9 bases lay outside the gene matches. CDR1 and CDR2 from the germline V gene are SNHLY and FYNNEI. CDR3 residues: CASSQTQGARSPLHF. The CDR3 bases are TGTGCCAGCAGTCAGACACAGGGGGCGAGGTCACCCCTCCACTTT.

V usage is TRBV6-5 and J usage is TRBJ2-7; 10 nucleotides align to TRBD1. The ends lost 4 bases at V and 1 base at J; junction bases unmatched: 4. CDR1 MNHEY and CDR2 SVGAGI come from the germline V gene. CDR3 size: 15 residues. CDR3 bases: TGTGCCAGCAGTTCCGGACAGGGGGTGTCCTACGAGCAGTACTTC. Amino acids: CASSSGQGVSYEQYF.

The genes are TRBV30 and TRBJ2-2, with 7 bases aligning to TRBD2. V trimming: 1 base; J trimming: 3 bases; junction bases outside the gene matches: 11. CDR1 and CDR2 (germline): GTSNPN, SVGIG (reference sequence). The CDR3 extends over 17 amino acids. CDR3 region: CAWSAGRGSRDTGELFF. Written as DNA, the CDR3 is TGTGCCTGGAGTGCGGGTCGCGGGAGTCGGGACACCGGGGAGCTGTTTTTT.

The chain carries TRBV27 and TRBJ2-1; D unclear. V was clipped by 2 bases and J by 4 bases, with 6 bases between them. The CDR3 has 13 amino acids. Germline V gives CDR1 MNHEY, CDR2 SMNVEV (reference sequence). The CDR3 here is CASSLVVYNEQFF. In DNA, the CDR3 is TGTGCCAGCAGTTTAGTAGTGTACAATGAGCAGTTCTTC.

The V call is TRBV5-1, the J call TRBJ2-7; 9 bases agree with TRBD1. Germline lookup yields CDR1 SGHRS and CDR2 YFSETQ. With 0 bases clipped from V and 3 bases from J, the junction kept 4 bases outside the gene matches. The CDR3 length is 15 residues. The CDR3 DNA reads TGCGCCAGCAGCTTGGCCCCGGGACAGGGCTACGAGCAGTACTTC. It codes for CASSLAPGQGYEQYF.

The chain combines TRBV30 with TRBJ2-2; D remains ambiguous. CDR3 length equals 14 residues. Germline values: CDR1 GTSNPN, CDR2 SVGIG (reference sequence). Trimming took off 0 bases at V and 4 bases at J, with 9 bases between the two ends. CDR3 residues: CAWSVQVGTGELFF. The CDR3 bases are TGTGCCTGGAGTGTACAAGTAGGCACCGGGGAGCTGTTTTTT.

This clone was observed once. J is TRBJ1-4 and V is TRBV2, with D uncertain. The ends were cut back, 3 bases at V and 8 bases at J, with 13 bases in the middle. CDR3 length: 14 residues. Germline CDR1 reads SNHLY; CDR2 reads FYNNEI. The CDR3 DNA follows: TGTGCCAGCAGTGAGGGCAGGAGCAACGAAAAACTGTTTTTT. Protein: CASSEGRSNEKLFF.

V gene TRBV18 combines with J gene TRBJ2-1; D gene unclear. CDR3 length: 12 residues. Germline V lookup: CDR1 KGHSH, CDR2 LQKENI. V dropped 1 base and J dropped 5 bases, with 3 bases sitting between them. The CDR3 loop reads CASSPQNNEQFF. In DNA, the CDR3 is TGTGCCAGCTCACCACAGAACAATGAGCAGTTCTTC.

This rearrangement joins TRBV6-5 to TRBJ1-5; D is uncertain. CDR3 length equals 14 residues. The ends were cut back, 5 bases at V and 0 bases at J, with 8 bases in the middle. Germline V gives CDR1 MNHEY, CDR2 SVGAGI. Written as DNA, the CDR3 is TGTGCCAGCAGTAACCCGAATAGCAATCAGCCCCAGCATTTT. Translated: CASSNPNSNQPQHF.

This chain links TRBV30 with TRBJ1-1; weak D call: TRBD1 (5 bases). Trimming stripped 2 bases from V and 7 bases from J, with 8 bases between. Looked up from germline, CDR1 is GTSNPN and CDR2 is SVGIG (reference sequence). This CDR3 contains 11 residues. As DNA, the CDR3 is TGTGCCTGGAGTCGGGGGGGTGAAGCTTTCTTT. Its protein is CAWSRGGEAFF. The full variable domain, its missing parts supplied by reference TRBV30 and TRBJ1-1, is SQTIHQWPATLVQPVGSPLSLECTVEGTSNPNLYWYRQAAGRGLQLLFYSVGIGQISSEVPQNLSASRPQDRQFILSSKKLLLSDSGFYLCAWSRGGEAFFGQGTRLTVV.

The V gene is TRBV5-1, the J gene TRBJ2-3; 7 nucleotides align to TRBD1. The CDR3 has 13 residues. Germline values: CDR1 SGHRS, CDR2 YFSETQ. Trimming at V came to 5 bases and at J to 5 bases, leaving 5 bases not matched to a gene. CDR3 nucleotides: TGCGCCAGCAGTCAACAGGGGAAAGATACGCAGTATTTT. It encodes CASSQQGKDTQYF.

CDR3 DNA: TGTGCCAGCAGCCCTCGGATGGTAGCCCTCTACAATGAGCAGTTCTTC. Translation: CASSPRMVALYNEQFF. The rearrangement joins TRBV7-2 to TRBJ2-1; D remains unclear. V lost 5 bases to trimming and J lost 3 bases, with 17 bases between them. The length of the CDR3 is 16 residues. Germline assignment: CDR1 SGHTA and CDR2 FQGNSA. Filled out from reference TRBV7-2 and TRBJ2-1, the complete variable domain reads GAGVSQSPSNKVTEKGKDVELRCDPISGHTALYWYRQSLGQGLEFLIYFQGNSAPDKSGLPSDRFSAERTGGSVSTLTIQRTQQEDSAVYLCASSPRMVALYNEQFFGPGTRLTVL.

This chain joins TRBV5-1 and TRBJ2-7, with 8 bases that match TRBD2. There are 16 residues in the CDR3. CDR1 SGHRS and CDR2 YFSETQ come from the germline V gene. V shed 0 bases, J shed 3 bases, and the junction held 8 bases outside the gene matches. The CDR3 DNA follows: TGCGCCAGCAGCTTGGGGGTAGTAGCGGGGAGCTACGAGCAGTACTTC. Amino acid sequence: CASSLGVVAGSYEQYF.

The chain uses TRBV7-2 and TRBJ2-7; the match to TRBD2 covers 8 bases. V lost 1 base and J lost 3; bases outside the gene matches: 5. Germline V lookup: CDR1 SGHTA, CDR2 FQGNSA. The CDR3 consists of 15 residues. CDR3 in amino acids: CASSLEWTSSYEQYF. CDR3 nucleotide sequence: TGTGCCAGCAGCTTAGAGTGGACTAGCAGCTACGAGCAGTACTTC.

This clone was seen a single time. The chain combines TRBV7-2 with TRBJ2-7, with 11 bases that match TRBD2. Per germline, CDR1 SGHTA and CDR2 FQGNSA. The CDR3 has 16 amino acids. After removal of 1 base from V and 2 bases from J, the junction contained 4 bases not matched to a gene. The CDR3 sequence is CASSLGIAGGTYEQYF. The CDR3 coding sequence is TGTGCCAGCAGCTTAGGGATAGCGGGAGGGACCTACGAGCAGTACTTC.